The sample holds a few counts of the clone carrying this T cell receptor (beta chain). Its antigen is undetermined. Using its own MiXCR run on the RACE reads, TCRdb lists one record per CDR3 protein. The sample consists of about 290,000 distinct CDR3 sequences, around 7.7% of them appearing once. The sample comes from a study of human T cells and chemical hapten exposure. Study-level results: Compared with pre-sensitization or healthy control sets, expanded TCRs clustered more.

Noted time point: pre-sensitization, week 0. Treatment reported: therapeutic diphenylcyclopropenone sensitization with weekly scalp DPC. This receptor was obtained from a man younger than 35 with alopecia areata. Some clones in this sample may be carry-over from other donors' samples. The sequences come from whole blood, collected in connection with sensitization to the hapten diphenylcyclopropenone (DPC).

CDR3 nucleotides: TGTGCCAGCAGCCCTCGGACAGGGGGAGGGACTGAAGCTTTCTTT. This gives the protein CASSPRTGGGTEAFF. This chain joins TRBV7-9 and TRBJ1-1, with TRBD1 matching over 10 bases. The junction had 8 bases not matched to a gene; V was cut back by 5 bases and J by 5 bases. The CDR3 totals 15 residues. In germline, CDR1 is SEHNR, CDR2 FQNEAQ (reference sequence).